Following are 10 T cell receptor beta chains from one sample sequenced in a study of blood T cell repertoires in COVID-19. Repertoires were generated with immunoSEQ multiplex PCR, while TCRdb's copy carries only in-frame clones and drops some. The sample holds fewer than 200,000 clones, roughly nine tenths seen once. Sequencing was performed on peripheral blood. Source of these receptors: a man aged 70 or older with active or convalescent COVID-19.

The V call is TRBV21-1, the J call TRBJ2-3; the listed D gene, TRBD2, was not tested against the DNA. TRBV21-1 is a known pseudogene. The CDR3 spans 16 residues. Written as DNA, the CDR3 is TGTGCCAGCAGCAAAGCCCCAATCCCACTTCGAGATACGCAGTATTTT. This codes for CASSKAPIPLRDTQYF.

The chain joins TRBV29-1 to TRBJ1-3; a possible D gene is TRBD1 (5 bases). CDR1 is SQVTM, CDR2 ANQGSEA, per germline. CDR3 length: 13 residues. Deletions cut 6 bases from V and 0 bases from J, with 9 bases between. CDR3 sequence (DNA): TGCAGCGTGAGGACAAGCTCTGGAAACACCATATATTTT. Translating gives CSVRTSSGNTIYF.

This chain links TRBV6-5 with TRBJ2-5; 7 positions match TRBD1. The germline gives CDR1 MNHEY, CDR2 SVGAGI. With V trimmed by 6 bases and J by 3 bases, 4 bases remained unmatched. This CDR3 is built from 13 residues. DNA for the CDR3: TGTGCCAGCAGGCTCAGGGGGAAAGAGACCCAGTACTTC. Its protein is CASRLRGKETQYF.

The chain is built from TRBV28 and TRBJ2-1; D call uncertain. V lost 7 bases and J 8 bases, leaving 15 bases between the germline ends. Germline CDR1 is MDHEN and CDR2 is SYDVKM. This CDR3 spans 13 amino acids. The DNA for the CDR3 is TGTGCCAGCAACCCTTCAGGTGTCGATGAGCAGTTCTTC. Its translation: CASNPSGVDEQFF.

The chain is built from TRBV15 and TRBJ2-7, with a weak D call TRBD2 (5 bases). This CDR3 has 16 residues. Trimming left V 0 bases short and J 6 bases short, with 18 bases between. Germline CDR1 and CDR2: LNHNV and YYDKDF (reference sequence). CDR3 in amino acids: CATSRDRAVGGSEQYF. CDR3 bases: TGTGCCACCAGCAGAGATAGGGCAGTCGGAGGTAGCGAGCAGTACTTC.

This chain connects TRBV6-1 to TRBJ2-2; unclear D gene. CDR1 and CDR2 (germline): MNHNS, SASEGT. The CDR3 extends over 15 amino acids. V lost 1 base and J lost 0, with 6 bases in between. The CDR3 DNA reads as TGTGCCAGCAGTGAAGTTGCGGCGAACACCGGGGAGCTGTTTTTT. Translated, it gives CASSEVAANTGELFF.

V usage is TRBV5-1 and J usage is TRBJ2-1; 12 bases agree with TRBD2. Unmatched junction bases numbered 10, after V lost 5 bases and J lost 7 bases. CDR3 length equals 16 residues. CDR1 SGHRS and CDR2 YFSETQ come from the germline V gene. The CDR3 region is CASRGGTGTSGNEQFF. CDR3 nucleotide sequence: TGCGCCAGCAGAGGGGGGACCGGGACTAGCGGGAATGAGCAGTTCTTC.

The genes are TRBV19 and TRBJ2-1; 10 positions match TRBD2. CDR3 length: 15 amino acids. The trim removed 7 bases at V and 3 bases at J, leaving 6 bases unmatched. Germline CDR1 reads LNHDA; CDR2 reads SQIVND (reference sequence). The CDR3 nucleotides read TGTGCCAGTAAGCCTAGCGGGGGACTCTACAATGAGCAGTTCTTC. Translated, it gives CASKPSGGLYNEQFF.

This chain uses TRBV2 with TRBJ2-5; 9 bases agree with TRBD1. The CDR3 runs 13 residues. The trim removed 5 bases at V and 4 bases at J, leaving 2 bases unmatched. The V gene's germline CDR1 is SNHLY and CDR2 FYNNEI. The CDR3 sequence: CASSTDRGETQYF. The CDR3 DNA sequence: TGTGCCAGCAGTACGGACAGGGGAGAGACCCAGTACTTC. Drawing the rest from reference TRBV2 and TRBJ2-5, the complete variable domain is EPEVTQTPSHQVTQMGQEVILRCVPISNHLYFYWYRQILGQKVEFLVSFYNNEISEKSEIFDDQFSVERPDGSNFTLKIRSTKLEDSAMYFCASSTDRGETQYFGPGTRLLVL.

In this sample, this clone turned up once. The genes are TRBV6-5 and TRBJ1-4; D gene ambiguous. The germline CDR1 and CDR2 sequences are MNHEY and SVGAGI. V dropped 0 bases and J dropped 5 bases, with 10 bases sitting between them. The CDR3 is 15 amino acids. In nucleotides, the CDR3 is TGTGCCAGCAGTTACTCCGCGGGCCTGAATGAAAAACTGTTTTTT. As protein: CASSYSAGLNEKLFF.